This T cell receptor (beta chain) is drawn from a study of cytotoxic CD8 clonotypes in ibrutinib-treated CLL. Germline CDR1 reads SGHRS; CDR2 reads YFSETQ. V lost 4 bases to trimming and J lost 13 bases; unmatched junction nucleotides: 12. The CDR3 runs to 15 residues. TCRdb's table, derived via immunoSEQ multiplex PCR, lists solely in-frame clones and lacks some. This table has about 200,000 clones, approximately 79% appearing once. The sample consisted of PBMCs, taken after 12 months of ibrutinib treatment. This chain connects TRBV5-1 to TRBJ2-1; TRBD1 matches 12 bases. The source is a human donor with chronic lymphocytic leukemia. CDR3 amino acids: CASSERDRGLRGQFF. The CDR3 nucleotides are TGCGCCAGCAGCGAAAGGGACAGGGGGCTTCGAGGTCAGTTCTTC.